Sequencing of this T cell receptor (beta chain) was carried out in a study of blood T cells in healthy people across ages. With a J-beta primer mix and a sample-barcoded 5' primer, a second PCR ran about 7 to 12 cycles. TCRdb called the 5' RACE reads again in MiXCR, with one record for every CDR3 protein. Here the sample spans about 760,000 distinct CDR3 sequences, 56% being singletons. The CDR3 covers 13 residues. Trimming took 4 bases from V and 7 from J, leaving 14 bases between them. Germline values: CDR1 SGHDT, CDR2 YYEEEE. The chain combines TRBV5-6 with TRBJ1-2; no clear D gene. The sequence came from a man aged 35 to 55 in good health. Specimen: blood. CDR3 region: CASSTNFLGGYTF. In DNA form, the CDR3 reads TGTGCCAGCAGCACGAACTTCCTAGGTGGCTACACCTTC.